The rows below give T cell receptor beta chains drawn from one sample of a study of blood T cell repertoires in COVID-19. Measured with immunoSEQ multiplex PCR; TCRdb has only the in-frame clones, and not every one. The sample has 90,000 to 100,000 clones, roughly 85% seen once. Sequenced material: peripheral blood. The receptors shown here come from a man older than 75 with acute or convalescent COVID-19. The CDR3 runs from the conserved cysteine through the conserved F or W. D genes are given only for firm matches. A clone size is listed for some rows: how often the clone was seen (once, few, many), or a class if it is expanded.

D gene,J gene,clone size,V gene,CDR3 DNA,CDR3 protein
TRBD2,TRBJ2-7,-,TRBV28,TGTGCCAGCAGTTTTAGGTGGTTAGCGGGAGGGATCTACGAGCAGTACTTC,CASSFRWLAGGIYEQYF
TRBD1,TRBJ2-5,-,TRBV10-3,TGTGCCATCAGTGCCGGGACAGGGGGCTCAGAGACCCAGTACTTC,CAISAGTGGSETQYF
-,TRBJ1-3,once,TRBV19,TGTGCCAGTAGTAAAAGGCCAGTCGACGGGGACACCATATATTTT,CASSKRPVDGDTIYF
TRBD1,TRBJ1-5,-,TRBV4-2,TGTGCCAGCAGCCGACTCCCGGGACAGCTTAATCAGCCCCAGCATTTT,CASSRLPGQLNQPQHF
-,TRBJ2-1,-,TRBV6-5,TGTGCCAGCCGACTAGTAGTGTCGATGGATGAGCAGTTCTTC,CASRLVVSMDEQFF
-,TRBJ2-5,once,TRBV11-3,TGTGCCAGCAGCTTAGAGGCTCAAGAGACCCAGTACTTC,CASSLEAQETQYF
-,TRBJ1-2,-,TRBV7-8,TGTGCCAGCAGCTTAACGGGCTATGGCTACACCTTC,CASSLTGYGYTF
TRBD2,TRBJ2-1,few,TRBV5-1,TGCGCCAGCAGATTAGCGGGAGCCGCCAATGAGCAGTTCTTC,CASRLAGAANEQFF
TRBD1,TRBJ1-2,-,TRBV9,TGTGCCAGCAGCAGAGACAGGGCCTTAGATGGCTACACCTTC,CASSRDRALDGYTF
TRBD1,TRBJ2-5,once,TRBV27,TGTGCCAGCAGTTCCCTTGCAGGGGGCTTAGAGACCCAGTACTTC,CASSSLAGGLETQYF
-,TRBJ2-1,-,TRBV12-3/TRBV12-4,TGTGCCAGCAGGCGGGATGAGCAGTTCTTC,CASRRDEQFF
TRBD1,TRBJ2-5,-,TRBV19,TGTGCCAGTACTCCGGGACAGGGGGCGAAGACCCAGTACTTC,CASTPGQGAKTQYF
TRBD1,TRBJ1-4,-,TRBV19,TGTGCCAGTAGTAGGACAGGTTCGAATGAAAAACTGTTTTTT,CASSRTGSNEKLFF
-,TRBJ1-5,-,TRBV3-1/TRBV3-2,TGTGCCAGCAGCCAAGCGGGGAGCGACAATCAGCCCCAGCATTTT,CASSQAGSDNQPQHF
TRBD1,TRBJ1-2,-,TRBV7-3,TGTGCCAGCAGCAAGGACAGGACTACCGGCTACACCTTC,CASSKDRTTGYTF
-,TRBJ2-7,-,TRBV5-4,TGTGCCAGCAGCTTGCGACAGGTTTCTTCCTACGAGCAGTACTTC,CASSLRQVSSYEQYF
TRBD1,TRBJ2-4,few,TRBV3-1/TRBV3-2,TGTGCCAGCAGCCAAAGTGGGGACAGCAAAAACATTCAGTACTTC,CASSQSGDSKNIQYF
-,TRBJ1-1,-,TRBV30,TGTGCCTGGTCCCCGGGGGGGATGTCCACTGAAGCTTTCTTT,CAWSPGGMSTEAFF
TRBD1,TRBJ2-5,-,TRBV19,TGTGCCAGTAGTTCGATGACAGGGGGTCCCCTCGAGACCCAGTACTTC,CASSSMTGGPLETQYF
TRBD1,TRBJ1-1,-,TRBV10-3,TGTGCCATCAGTGGGGTCCGGGACAGGGGGCTTGACACTGAAGCTTTCTTT,CAISGVRDRGLDTEAFF
TRBD1,TRBJ2-7,-,TRBV6-5,TGTGCCAGCAGGGATACCGGGACAGGGTCTCTCGAGCAGTACTTC,CASRDTGTGSLEQYF
TRBD1,TRBJ1-2,-,TRBV6-5,TGTGCCAGTACGAGGGACAGAATTTCATATGGCTACACCTTC,CASTRDRISYGYTF
TRBD2,TRBJ2-2,-,TRBV10-3,TGTGCCGCCGCGGGAGGAGTGGGCGGGGAGCTGTTTTTT,CAAAGGVGGELFF
-,TRBJ1-1,once,TRBV30,TGTGCCTGGAGTGCTCAGGGCGCTGAAGCTTTCTTT,CAWSAQGAEAFF
TRBD1,TRBJ2-7,-,TRBV9,TGTGCCAGCAGCCCCCGGGACAGGGGTTACGAGCAGTACTTC,CASSPRDRGYEQYF
TRBD1,TRBJ1-1,-,TRBV5-4,TGTGCCAGCAGCTTCACAGGGGGCACTGAAGCTTTCTTT,CASSFTGGTEAFF
-,TRBJ2-7,-,TRBV2,TGTGCCAGCAGTGAAGCCTCCAGGCTCTCCGAGCAGTACTTC,CASSEASRLSEQYF
TRBD2,TRBJ2-3,once,TRBV9,TGTGCCAGCAGCCAACGACTAGCGGGCGTAGATACGCAGTATTTT,CASSQRLAGVDTQYF
TRBD1,TRBJ2-5,-,TRBV5-5,TGTGCCAGCAGCACCTCCGGGACAGGGAAGACCCAGTACTTC,CASSTSGTGKTQYF
-,TRBJ1-2,-,TRBV29-1,TGCAGCGTTGAAGATCCGGAGGGGAGAGGCTACACCTTC,CSVEDPEGRGYTF
-,TRBJ2-5,-,TRBV19,TGTGCCAGTAAGGGGTCCGGGGAGACCCAGTACTTC,CASKGSGETQYF
TRBD1,TRBJ1-1,-,TRBV19,TGTGCCAGTAGTATAGGGGGTTCCGGGACAGGGAACACTGAAGCTTTCTTT,CASSIGGSGTGNTEAFF
TRBD1,TRBJ1-5,-,TRBV4-2,TGTGCCAGCAGCCAAGCGGGACAGCCCGATCAGCCCCAGCATTTT,CASSQAGQPDQPQHF
TRBD2,TRBJ2-7,-,TRBV7-2,TGTGCCAGCAGCTTAGGCGGGAGGGCGTACGAGCAGTACTTC,CASSLGGRAYEQYF
TRBD1,TRBJ2-2,-,TRBV9,TGTGCCAGCAGCGCGGTCCATGGGACAGTCACCGGGGAGCTGTTTTTT,CASSAVHGTVTGELFF
TRBD2,TRBJ2-7,few,TRBV10-3,TGTGCCATCAGCAGGACTAGCGGGACCTCCTACGAGCAGTACTTC,CAISRTSGTSYEQYF
-,TRBJ2-1,-,TRBV24-1,TGTGCCACCAGTGATCCCAGGGGGGCAGGGGGAATCTACAATGAGCAGTTCTTC,CATSDPRGAGGIYNEQFF
-,TRBJ1-4,-,TRBV18,TGTGCCAGCTCGCAGGGTCAGGAAGAAAAACTGTTTTTT,CASSQGQEEKLFF
TRBD2,TRBJ2-5,-,TRBV19,TGTGCCAGTGGGGAGTTAGCGGGAGGCGGAGAGACCCAGTACTTC,CASGELAGGGETQYF
TRBD2,TRBJ2-3,-,TRBV11-3,TGTGCCAGCAGCTTTAGCGGGAGCCCAGATACGCAGTATTTT,CASSFSGSPDTQYF
-,TRBJ2-2,-,TRBV7-8,TGTGCCAGCAGCGCCAGAGGCCCGGGGACCGGGGAGCTGTTTTTT,CASSARGPGTGELFF
-,TRBJ1-3,once,TRBV19,TGTGCCAGTAGTACCCAGGACTTCTCTGGAAACACCATATATTTT,CASSTQDFSGNTIYF
-,TRBJ1-2,few,TRBV3-1/TRBV3-2,TGTGCCAGCAGCGGGATTACAGGGAGCTATGGCTACACCTTC,CASSGITGSYGYTF
TRBD1,TRBJ2-7,few,TRBV18,TGTGCCAGCTCACAGTCTGGCACAGGGGTCAACGAGCAGTACTTC,CASSQSGTGVNEQYF
-,TRBJ1-3,-,TRBV7-2,TGTGCCAGCAGCTTTAACAGGGTCAACACCATATATTTT,CASSFNRVNTIYF